The next 31 T cell receptor beta chains were all read from a single sample in a study of blood T cell repertoires in COVID-19. Sequencing was performed with immunoSEQ multiplex PCR; in TCRdb, only in-frame clones are kept and a portion is missing. The table shows roughly 380,000 clones, with approximately 89% occurring only once. Material: peripheral blood. Receptors originate from a middle-aged woman with COVID-19, enrolled during active disease.

This rearrangement joins TRBV19 to TRBJ2-2; TRBD1 might be the D (6 bases). Germline CDR1 and CDR2: LNHDA and SQIVND (reference sequence). The V and J ends lost 6 bases and 13 bases respectively, with 15 bases between them. The CDR3 extends over 12 amino acids. DNA of the CDR3: TGTGCCAGTAGATACAGGGACCTGGGGCTGTTTTTT. It codes for CASRYRDLGLFF.

The V call is TRBV9, the J call TRBJ2-1; TRBD2 agrees at 8 bases. Trimming cost V 3 bases and J 8 bases; bases outside gene matches: 4. Looked up from germline, CDR1 is SGDLS and CDR2 is YYNGEE. This CDR3 comprises 13 residues. In DNA form, the CDR3 reads TGTGCCAGCAGCGCCTCGGGGGGGCATGAGCAGTTCTTC. Its protein product is CASSASGGHEQFF. Supplemented by reference TRBV9 and TRBJ2-1, the full variable domain reads DSGVTQTPKHLITATGQRVTLRCSPRSGDLSVYWYQQSLDQGLQFLIQYYNGEERAKGNILERFSAQQFPDLHSELNLSSLELGDSALYFCASSASGGHEQFFGPGTRLTVL.

The chain is built from TRBV19 and TRBJ1-6; no firm D call. CDR1 and CDR2 from the germline V gene are LNHDA and SQIVND (reference sequence). The CDR3 is 17 amino acids. Trimming left V 6 bases short and J 7 bases short, with 22 bases between. CDR3 sequence: CASSELSVASGNSPLHF. CDR3 DNA: TGTGCCAGTAGCGAACTTTCAGTTGCCTCGGGGAATTCACCCCTCCACTTT.

The chain links TRBV29-1 to TRBJ1-2; D perhaps matches TRBD1 (6 bases). V was trimmed by 4 bases and J by 7 bases, leaving 10 bases between them. CDR3 length: 11 amino acids. Germline-derived CDR1 and CDR2 are SQVTM and ANQGSEA. In DNA form, the CDR3 reads TGCAGCGTTGCAGGGGAAGGTGGCTACACCTTC. Translated, it gives CSVAGEGGYTF.

The gene calls are TRBV7-2 and TRBJ1-3, with 8 positions matching TRBD1. The length of the CDR3 is 17 residues. Per the germline V gene, CDR1 is SGHTA and CDR2 is FQGNSA. V shed 1 base and J 4 bases; nucleotides not matched to a gene: 9. Written as DNA, the CDR3 is TGTGCCAGCAGCTTAGGGGGAGGGGACAGGACGGGAAACACCATATATTTT. Amino acids: CASSLGGGDRTGNTIYF.

This chain joins TRBV6-2 or TRBV6-3 and TRBJ1-1, with D tentatively TRBD1 (6 bases). Germline CDR1 is MNHEY and CDR2 is SVGEGT. The V end lost 5 bases, the J end lost 5 bases, and 18 bases lay between the germline ends. This CDR3 spans 15 amino acids. The CDR3 sequence is CASSLLQGMGTEAFF. The CDR3 DNA reads TGTGCCAGCAGTCTTTTACAGGGAATGGGGACTGAAGCTTTCTTT.

The genes are TRBV21-1 and TRBJ2-5; no check of the table's D call, TRBD1, against the DNA was made. TRBV21-1 is given as a pseudogene. The CDR3 is made up of 20 amino acids. The CDR3 spells CASSENSMRTGDRGQETQYF. CDR3 bases: TGTGCCAGCAGCGAAAATTCCATGCGTACAGGGGATAGGGGCCAAGAGACCCAGTACTTC.

The DNA for the CDR3 is TGTGCCAGCAGTTTACCTCGCCAGGGGGAAGCTTTCTTT. Translated: CASSLPRQGEAFF. V gene TRBV27 combines with J gene TRBJ1-1, with a possible D match to TRBD1 (6 bases). With 2 bases removed from V and 8 bases from J, the gap between germline ends came to 12 bases. Germline V gene sequence: CDR1 MNHEY, CDR2 SMNVEV (reference sequence). The CDR3 is 13 amino acids.

CDR3 sequence: CASVPIRGEQYF. The CDR3 nucleotides read TGTGCCAGCGTCCCGATACGGGGGGAGCAGTACTTC. The chain combines TRBV7-9 with TRBJ2-7, with D possibly being TRBD2 (6 bases). CDR1 is SEHNR, CDR2 FQNEAQ, per germline (reference sequence). This CDR3 comprises 12 residues. V shed 8 bases and J shed 7 bases, with 15 bases lying between them.

The CDR3 spells CASSAIVDNEQFF. The CDR3 coding sequence is TGTGCCAGCAGCGCGATCGTGGACAATGAGCAGTTCTTC. The chain couples TRBV7-3 to TRBJ2-1; D gene unclear. CDR1 and CDR2 (germline): SGHTA, FQGTGA. The CDR3 extends over 13 amino acids. V was cut by 5 bases and J by 5 bases, with 10 bases left in between.

Only a few counts were recorded for this clone. The rearrangement links TRBV7-2 to TRBJ2-3; 7 bases map to TRBD2. The V gene's germline CDR1 is SGHTA and CDR2 FQGNSA. The V gene end was trimmed by 5 bases and the J gene end by 3 bases; junction bases not matched to a gene: 8. The CDR3 is 15 amino acids. In DNA form, the CDR3 reads TGTGCCAGCAGCGCGCGACCGGGGGGTACAGATACGCAGTATTTT. Translation gives CASSARPGGTDTQYF.

The rearrangement links TRBV2 to TRBJ1-2; maybe TRBD1 (6 bases). The germline V gene has CDR1 SNHLY and CDR2 FYNNEI. Trimming left V 3 bases short and J 3 bases short, with 8 bases between. CDR3 length equals 13 residues. CDR3 bases: TGTGCCAGCAGTGAGACAGGAGACTATGGCTACACCTTC. Translating gives CASSETGDYGYTF.

This clone has just a few counts. The chain couples TRBV6-4 to TRBJ2-3; 14 positions match TRBD2. The germline gives CDR1 MRHNA, CDR2 SNTAGT. V lost 3 bases to trimming and J lost 5 bases; unmatched junction nucleotides: 1. The CDR3 contains 15 residues. The CDR3 sequence is CASSEGTSGGDTQYF. The CDR3 DNA is TGTGCCAGCAGTGAAGGGACTAGCGGGGGAGATACGCAGTATTTT.

The chain carries TRBV3-1 (or the pseudogene TRBV3-2) and TRBJ1-4; D is unclear. CDR1 and CDR2 (germline): LGHDT, YNNKEL (reference sequence). Trimming removed 0 bases at V and 0 bases at J, with 14 bases between. This CDR3 has 18 amino acids. CDR3 loop: CASSQDVRDIATNEKLFF. As DNA, the CDR3 is TGTGCCAGCAGCCAAGATGTGAGAGATATTGCAACTAATGAAAAACTGTTTTTT.

This clone was counted between two and nine times. This sequence joins TRBV28 and TRBJ1-2; 8 bases match TRBD1. Germline CDR1 is MDHEN and CDR2 is SYDVKM. The CDR3 loop spans 15 amino acids. V gave up 5 bases and J gave up 4 bases; unmatched junction bases: 9. CDR3 bases: TGTGCCAGCAGTACTCCAGGGGGCGGGTCCTATGGCTACACCTTC. This encodes CASSTPGGGSYGYTF.

The chain employs TRBV27 and TRBJ1-1; D remains ambiguous. This CDR3 is built from 15 residues. The ends were cut back, 3 bases at V and 4 bases at J, with 15 bases in the middle. CDR1 MNHEY and CDR2 SMNVEV come from the germline V gene (reference sequence). Written as DNA, the CDR3 is TGTGCCAGCAGTTTCAACCCAGGAGGAGGCACTGAAGCTTTCTTT. Translated: CASSFNPGGGTEAFF.

The chain has TRBV27 and TRBJ1-1, with 8 bases lining up with TRBD1. The junction had 6 bases not matched to a gene; V was cut back by 6 bases and J by 6 bases. Germline V lookup: CDR1 MNHEY, CDR2 SMNVEV (reference sequence). This CDR3 has 13 amino acids. The CDR3 here is CASRTDRGPEAFF. CDR3 sequence (DNA): TGTGCCAGCAGAACAGACAGGGGTCCTGAAGCTTTCTTT.

The sample holds one count of this clone. Other DNA sequences in this sample translate to the same CDR3. The V and J genes are TRBV7-2 and TRBJ1-6; 8 positions match TRBD1. CDR3 length: 15 residues. With V trimmed by 2 bases and J by 10 bases, 7 bases remained unmatched. Looked up from germline, CDR1 is SGHTA and CDR2 is FQGNSA. In nucleotides, the CDR3 is TGTGCCAGCAGCTTAAGAACAGGGGGGAACTCACCCCTCCACTTT. Its translation: CASSLRTGGNSPLHF.

The chain employs TRBV5-5 and TRBJ1-2, with TRBD1 as a possible D gene (6 bases). CDR3 length: 17 residues. From germline, CDR1 is SGHKS and CDR2 YYEKEE (reference sequence). Trimming took 2 bases from V and 4 from J, leaving 21 bases between them. The CDR3 DNA follows: TGTGCCAGCAGCTTAAGGGTCGTAGGGGGTATCGGCTATGGCTACACCTTC. It translates to CASSLRVVGGIGYGYTF.

Comment on this clone: Its ends do not fully match the called genes, so a read error is possible. The chain joins TRBV29-1 to TRBJ2-7; TRBD1 matches at 7 bases. The CDR3 extends over 14 amino acids. CDR1 and CDR2 from the germline V gene are SQVTM and ANQGSEA. CDR3: CSVEVLSGGYEQYF. The CDR3 DNA sequence: TGCAGCGTCGAAGTGCTATCAGGGGGCTACGAGCAGTACTTC.

This chain uses TRBV6-5 with TRBJ1-2; D is perhaps TRBD1 (6 bases). Germline values: CDR1 MNHEY, CDR2 SVGAGI. CDR3 length: 13 residues. Trimming cost V 7 bases and J 4 bases, with 13 bases left between them. The CDR3 nucleotides are TGTGCCAGCACCCCCGACAGGATCTATGGCTACACCTTC. It yields the protein CASTPDRIYGYTF.

The chain has TRBV19 and TRBJ2-5; 7 bases align to TRBD2. Trimming cost V 3 bases and J 7 bases; bases outside gene matches: 8. This CDR3 is built from 14 residues. Looked up from germline, CDR1 is LNHDA and CDR2 is SQIVND (reference sequence). The CDR3 reads CASSMEGGRGTQYF. CDR3 nucleotide sequence: TGTGCCAGTAGTATGGAGGGCGGGAGAGGGACCCAGTACTTC.

The gene calls are TRBV28 and TRBJ1-1, with a possible D match to TRBD1 (6 bases). V shed 3 bases and J shed 5 bases, with 13 bases lying between them. The germline V gene has CDR1 MDHEN and CDR2 SYDVKM. This CDR3 is 14 amino acids long. The CDR3 sequence: CASSFEGGRTEAFF. The CDR3 DNA sequence: TGTGCCAGCAGTTTTGAGGGGGGGCGGACTGAAGCTTTCTTT.

CDR3 sequence (DNA): TGTGCCAGCCAACAGGATACCCTAGGGGGGCAGTTCTTC. Translation gives CASQQDTLGGQFF. The rearrangement links TRBV28 to TRBJ2-1; D is possibly TRBD1 (6 bases). Germline CDR1 is MDHEN and CDR2 is SYDVKM. The CDR3 runs 13 residues. The germline V and J ends were trimmed by 8 bases and 12 bases, with 20 bases remaining between them.

V usage is TRBV7-2 and J usage is TRBJ1-5, with 7 bases matching TRBD1. The CDR3 is 16 amino acids. With V trimmed by 1 base and J by 3 bases, 6 bases remained unmatched. Germline-derived CDR1 and CDR2 are SGHTA and FQGNSA. In nucleotides, the CDR3 is TGTGCCAGCAGCTTAGAAGTAGGGACAGACAATCAGCCCCAGCATTTT. It yields the protein CASSLEVGTDNQPQHF.

The chain couples TRBV29-1 to TRBJ2-1; D might be TRBD2 (6 bases). In germline, CDR1 is SQVTM, CDR2 ANQGSEA. The CDR3 consists of 15 residues. V lost 6 bases and J 8 bases, leaving 23 bases between the germline ends. In DNA, the CDR3 is TGCAGCGTGGGTGGTTTTAGCGGTATAGGCGATGAGCAGTTCTTC. It is translated as CSVGGFSGIGDEQFF.

The rearrangement uses TRBV12-3 or TRBV12-4 and TRBJ1-5; D is unresolved. V shed 6 bases and J shed 4 bases, with 10 bases lying between them. The length of the CDR3 is 13 residues. CDR3 DNA: TGTGCCAGCAGGCGCGAAAGAAATCAGCCCCAGCATTTT. Amino acids: CASRRERNQPQHF.

The V call is TRBV5-1, the J call TRBJ1-2; D not resolved. The V and J ends lost 4 bases and 4 bases respectively, with 20 bases between them. The CDR3 is 16 residues long. Germline values: CDR1 SGHRS, CDR2 YFSETQ. The CDR3 region is CASSTAWAGSPYGYTF. The CDR3, as DNA: TGCGCCAGCAGCACCGCCTGGGCAGGTTCCCCCTATGGCTACACCTTC.

V is TRBV5-6 and J is TRBJ1-2; D is unresolved. This CDR3 spans 13 amino acids. Germline-derived CDR1 and CDR2 are SGHDT and YYEEEE. Trimming pared 0 bases from V and 3 bases from J, leaving 6 bases between. Written as DNA, the CDR3 is TGTGCCAGCAGCTTGGGACGGGACTATGGCTACACCTTC. Its protein product is CASSLGRDYGYTF.

This chain uses TRBV7-8 with TRBJ2-7; a possible D gene is TRBD2 (5 bases). Trimming took 5 bases from V and 0 from J, leaving 14 bases between them. The CDR3 has 15 residues. The germline gives CDR1 SGHVS, CDR2 FQNEAQ. CDR3 residues: CASSPRPGSSYEQYF. CDR3 nucleotides: TGTGCCAGCAGCCCCCGACCGGGATCCTCCTACGAGCAGTACTTC.

CDR3 region: CASSLARGGYTF. The CDR3 bases are TGTGCCAGCAGCTTGGCCAGGGGTGGCTACACCTTC. The chain employs TRBV5-8 and TRBJ1-2, with TRBD1 as a possible D gene (6 bases). This CDR3 contains 12 residues. Germline CDR1 SGHTS, CDR2 YDEGEE. Trimming left V 0 bases short and J 7 bases short, with 7 bases between.